This T cell receptor beta chain came from a study of blood T cell repertoires in COVID-19. Study summary: There were acute and convalescent COVID-19 samples, and they came from the United States, Italy and Spain.

The germline V gene has CDR1 MNHEY and CDR2 SMNVEV (reference sequence). The CDR3 sequence is 16 residues long. The V end was cut by 0 bases, the J end by 6 bases, with 16 bases between. Assay used: immunoSEQ multiplex PCR; TCRdb lists only in-frame clones, some missing. Of fewer than 350,000 clones listed, about 89% were seen once; the top ten hold 1.5% to 2%. The sequencing input was PBMCs or T cells enriched from blood (not recorded which). This chain joins TRBV27 and TRBJ2-3; the D gene is possibly TRBD2 (5 bases). This receptor was obtained from a woman aged 40 to 55 who had recovered from COVID-19. The CDR3 loop reads CASSLSARVVSDTQYF. The DNA of the CDR3 is TGTGCCAGCAGTTTATCGGCGCGGGTCGTGTCGGATACGCAGTATTTT.